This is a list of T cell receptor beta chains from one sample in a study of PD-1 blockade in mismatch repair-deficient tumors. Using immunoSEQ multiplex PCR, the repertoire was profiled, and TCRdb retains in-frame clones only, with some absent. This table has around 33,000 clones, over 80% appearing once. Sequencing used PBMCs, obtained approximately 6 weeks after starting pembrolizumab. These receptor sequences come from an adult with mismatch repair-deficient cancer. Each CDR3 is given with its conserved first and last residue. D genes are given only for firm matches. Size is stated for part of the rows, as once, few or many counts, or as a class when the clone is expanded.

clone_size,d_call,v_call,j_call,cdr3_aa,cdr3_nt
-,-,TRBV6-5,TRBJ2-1,CASSSTYQGREQFF,TGTGCCAGCAGTTCCACCTACCAGGGTCGTGAGCAGTTCTTC
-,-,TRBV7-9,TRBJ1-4,CASSPTGGAVKLFF,TGTGCCAGCAGCCCTACTGGGGGGGCCGTAAAACTGTTTTTT
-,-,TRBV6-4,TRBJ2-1,CASSLNGYNEQFF,TGTGCCAGCAGCCTTAACGGGTACAATGAGCAGTTCTTC
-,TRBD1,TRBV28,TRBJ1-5,CASSPDRAYNQPQHF,TGTGCCAGCAGTCCCGACAGGGCCTACAATCAGCCCCAGCATTTT
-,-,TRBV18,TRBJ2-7,CASSPTDSYEQYF,TGTGCCAGCTCCCCCACCGACAGCTACGAGCAGTACTTC
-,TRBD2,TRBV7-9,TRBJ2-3,CASSSTSGGSTDTQYF,TGTGCCAGCAGCTCCACTAGCGGGGGTAGCACAGATACGCAGTATTTT
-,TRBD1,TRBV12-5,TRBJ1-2,CASGSQITDRGYGYTF,TGTGCTAGTGGTTCCCAGATCACCGACAGGGGCTATGGCTACACCTTC
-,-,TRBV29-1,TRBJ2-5,CSVEEGWGTFETQYF,TGCAGCGTTGAAGAAGGGTGGGGGACATTCGAGACCCAGTACTTC
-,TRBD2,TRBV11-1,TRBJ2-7,CASSLSGGYEQYF,TGTGCCAGCAGCTTATCGGGAGGGTACGAGCAGTACTTC
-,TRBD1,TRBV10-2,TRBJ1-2,CASRPGQVGYTF,TGCGCCAGCAGGCCGGGACAGGTCGGCTACACCTTC
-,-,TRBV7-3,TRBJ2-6,CASRSPGTQSGANVLTF,TGTGCCAGCAGGTCGCCCGGGACACAGTCTGGGGCCAACGTCCTGACTTTC
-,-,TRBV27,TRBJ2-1,CASSPVGRPGVGEQFF,TGTGCCAGCAGCCCCGTCGGGCGGCCGGGGGTAGGTGAGCAGTTCTTC
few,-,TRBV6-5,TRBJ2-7,CASRGDYSFYEQYF,TGTGCCAGCCGGGGAGATTACTCGTTCTACGAGCAGTACTTC
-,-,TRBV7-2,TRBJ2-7,CASSLGLGPTYEQYF,TGTGCCAGCAGCTTAGGCTTGGGCCCAACCTACGAGCAGTACTTC
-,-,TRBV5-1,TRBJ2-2,CASSLAGSSGELFF,TGCGCCAGCAGCTTGGCTGGTTCGAGCGGGGAGCTGTTTTTT
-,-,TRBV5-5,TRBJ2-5,CASSLLETQYF,TGTGCCAGCAGCTTGCTAGAGACCCAGTACTTC
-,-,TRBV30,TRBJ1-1,CAWSPGGSTEAFF,TGTGCCTGGAGTCCGGGGGGATCCACTGAAGCTTTCTTT
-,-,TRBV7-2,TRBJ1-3,CASSPSGSARGNTIYF,TGTGCCAGCAGCCCATCGGGGTCAGCACGAGGAAACACCATATATTTT
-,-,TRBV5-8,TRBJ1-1,CASSLRGIRAEAFF,TGTGCCAGCAGCTTGAGGGGAATTAGAGCTGAAGCTTTCTTT
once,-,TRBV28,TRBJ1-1,CASSETGLNTEAFF,TGTGCCAGCAGTGAGACAGGATTAAACACTGAAGCTTTCTTT
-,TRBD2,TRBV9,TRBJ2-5,CASSAPGGETQYF,TGTGCCAGCAGCGCCCCGGGGGGGGAGACCCAGTACTTC
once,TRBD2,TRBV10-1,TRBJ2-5,CASSESLAGGQYF,TGCGCCAGCAGTGAGTCCCTAGCGGGTGGCCAGTACTTC
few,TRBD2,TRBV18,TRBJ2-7,CASSPGTSGRASYEQYF,TGTGCCAGCTCACCAGGGACTAGCGGGAGGGCCTCCTACGAGCAGTACTTC
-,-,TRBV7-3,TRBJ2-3,CASSLERSGDTQYF,TGTGCCAGCAGCTTAGAGCGGAGCGGGGATACGCAGTATTTT
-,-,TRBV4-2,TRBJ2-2,CASSQDGSGNTGELFF,TGTGCCAGCAGCCAAGACGGTAGCGGGAACACCGGGGAGCTGTTTTTT